This T cell receptor beta chain was identified during a study of cytomegalovirus exposure and HLA in healthy donors. Concerning this clone itself: Its antigen is undetermined.

Both 60 Vbeta primers and 13 Jbeta primers went into the PCR. Measured with immunoSEQ multiplex PCR; TCRdb has only the in-frame clones, and not every one. The repertoire consists of 120,000 or so clones, with around 75% occurring once and the leading ten covering more than 7.5%. Study-level points and caveats: Prior analysis indicated that the majority of TCR beta V segments exhibited productivity approximately 87% or approximately 30% of the time. The number of N-insertions in an Asian-associated ancestry cluster was reportedly below the 666-donor mean in a later analysis.

Sequencing used PBMCs. This TCR derives from a woman aged 45-60 years in good health and CMV-seropositive.

CDR3: CASSSIARSSYNEQFF. In DNA form, the CDR3 reads TGTGCCAGCAGCTCTATAGCGCGTAGCTCCTACAATGAGCAGTTCTTC. The chain carries TRBV7-8 and TRBJ2-1, with D tentatively TRBD2 (5 bases). CDR1 and CDR2 (germline): SGHVS, FQNEAQ. The CDR3 is 16 residues long. The germline V and J ends were trimmed by 4 bases and 0 bases, with 13 bases remaining between them.